Included here is one T cell receptor beta chain sequence, with context. Authors' analysis steps: Reference gene primer amplification yielded estimated nucleated cell counts. The data were produced by immunoSEQ multiplex PCR, yet TCRdb's version contains in-frame clones alone and is incomplete. The DNA gave D and trimming, while V, J and clone size come from that table. The repertoire consists of 320,000 or so clones, with 80% to 90% occurring once and the leading ten covering over 4.5%. The data were taken from a study of blood T cell repertoires in COVID-19. Overall study: Collection of acute and convalescent COVID-19 samples took place in the United States, Italy and Spain.

Two consecutive negative NP/OP PCR tests, clearance, or resolved symptoms defined Cohort 3 recovery. Germline loops: CDR1 KGHDR, CDR2 SFDVKD. The V and J ends lost 2 bases and 2 bases, in that order; junction bases with no gene match: 5. There are 16 residues in the CDR3. Sequenced input: PBMCs or T cells enriched from blood (not recorded which). This sequence joins TRBV24-1 and TRBJ2-7, with 10 positions matching TRBD2. This receptor was identified in a man aged 30 to 39 who had recovered from COVID-19. The CDR3 DNA sequence: TGTGCCACCAGTGATTCTCGGACTAGCGGCGCCTACGAGCAGTACTTC. This codes for CATSDSRTSGAYEQYF.